This T cell receptor beta chain was identified during a study of T cells after yellow fever vaccination. This clonotype appeared many times. Germline V gene sequence: CDR1 MNHEY, CDR2 SVGEGT. Between the trimmed V and J ends, which lost 6 bases and 5 bases, there was a span of 10 bases. The CDR3 extends over 13 amino acids. MiXCR, run by TCRdb on the 5' RACE reads, gives a single entry per CDR3 protein. There are roughly 170,000 distinct CDR3 sequences in the sample; around 9% occur only once, and 35% to 40% lies in the top ten. V gene TRBV6-2 or TRBV6-3 combines with J gene TRBJ2-2; D perhaps matches TRBD1 (6 bases). The sequence came from a man aged 18 to 30 who received the YFV17D yellow fever vaccine. Here the sequenced sample was CD8+ T cells sorted from PBMCs, taken 45 days after the yellow fever booster vaccination. DNA of the CDR3: TGTGCCAGCAGATCCCAGGGGACCGGGGAGCTGTTTTTT. This gives the protein CASRSQGTGELFF.